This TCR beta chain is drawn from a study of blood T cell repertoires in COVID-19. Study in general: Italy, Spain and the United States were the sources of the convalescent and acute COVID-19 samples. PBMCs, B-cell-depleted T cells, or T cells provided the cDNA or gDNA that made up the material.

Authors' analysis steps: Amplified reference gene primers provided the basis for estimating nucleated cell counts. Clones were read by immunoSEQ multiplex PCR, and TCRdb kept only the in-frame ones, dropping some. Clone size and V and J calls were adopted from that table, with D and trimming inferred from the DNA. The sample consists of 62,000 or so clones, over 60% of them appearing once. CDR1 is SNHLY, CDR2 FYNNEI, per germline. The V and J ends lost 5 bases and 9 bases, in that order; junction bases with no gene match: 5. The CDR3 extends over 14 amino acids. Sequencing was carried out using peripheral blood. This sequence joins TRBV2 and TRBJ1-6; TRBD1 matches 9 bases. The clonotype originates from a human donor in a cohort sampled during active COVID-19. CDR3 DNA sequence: TGTGCCAGCAGTCCGGACAGGGGTATTTCACCCCTCCACTTT. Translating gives CASSPDRGISPLHF. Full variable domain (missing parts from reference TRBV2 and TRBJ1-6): EPEVTQTPSHQVTQMGQEVILRCVPISNHLYFYWYRQILGQKVEFLVSFYNNEISEKSEIFDDQFSVERPDGSNFTLKIRSTKLEDSAMYFCASSPDRGISPLHFGNGTRLTVT.